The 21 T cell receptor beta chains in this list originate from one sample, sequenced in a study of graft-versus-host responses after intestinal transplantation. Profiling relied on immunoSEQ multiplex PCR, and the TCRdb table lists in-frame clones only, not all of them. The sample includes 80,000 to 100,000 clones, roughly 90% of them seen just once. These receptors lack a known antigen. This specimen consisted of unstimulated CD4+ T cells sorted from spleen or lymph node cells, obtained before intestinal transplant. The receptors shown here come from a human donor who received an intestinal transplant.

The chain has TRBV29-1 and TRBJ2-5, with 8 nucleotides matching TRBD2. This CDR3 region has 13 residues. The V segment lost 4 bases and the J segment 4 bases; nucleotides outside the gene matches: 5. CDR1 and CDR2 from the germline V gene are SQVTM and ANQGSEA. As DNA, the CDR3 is TGCAGCGTTGTAGGGCTAGCGGGAGAGACCCAGTACTTC. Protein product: CSVVGLAGETQYF.

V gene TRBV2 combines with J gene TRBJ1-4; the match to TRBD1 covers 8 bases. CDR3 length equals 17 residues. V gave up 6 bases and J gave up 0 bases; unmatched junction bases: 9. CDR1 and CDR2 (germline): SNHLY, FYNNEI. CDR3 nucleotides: TGTGCCAGCAGGGGACGGGACAGGCCATCAACTAATGAAAAACTGTTTTTT. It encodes CASRGRDRPSTNEKLFF.

The CDR3 is CASSDRLAKEDTQYF. The CDR3 DNA follows: TGTGCCAGCAGCGACCGACTAGCAAAGGAAGATACGCAGTATTTT. The chain carries TRBV5-4 and TRBJ2-3; 7 nucleotides line up with TRBD2. The V gene's germline CDR1 is SGHNT and CDR2 YYREEE (reference sequence). The CDR3 has 15 residues. V gave up 4 bases and J gave up 5 bases; unmatched junction bases: 10.

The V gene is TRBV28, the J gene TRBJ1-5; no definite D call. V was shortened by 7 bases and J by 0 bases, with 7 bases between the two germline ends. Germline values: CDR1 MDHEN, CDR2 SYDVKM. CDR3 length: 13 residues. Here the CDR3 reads CASTQYSNQPQHF. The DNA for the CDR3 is TGTGCCAGCACCCAGTATAGCAATCAGCCCCAGCATTTT.

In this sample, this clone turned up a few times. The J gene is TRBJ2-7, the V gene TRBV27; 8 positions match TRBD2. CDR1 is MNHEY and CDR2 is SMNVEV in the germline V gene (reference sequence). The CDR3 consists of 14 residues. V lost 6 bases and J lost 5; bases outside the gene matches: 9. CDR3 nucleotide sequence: TGTGCCAGCAGGACCAGCGGGAGAGGGGACGAGCAGTACTTC. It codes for CASRTSGRGDEQYF.

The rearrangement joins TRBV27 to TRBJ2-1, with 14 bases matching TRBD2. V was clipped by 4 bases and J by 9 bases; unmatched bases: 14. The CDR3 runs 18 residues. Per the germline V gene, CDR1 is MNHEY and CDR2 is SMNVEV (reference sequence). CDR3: CASSSQTGTSGRRGEQFF. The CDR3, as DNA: TGTGCCAGCAGTTCGCAAACCGGGACTAGCGGGAGAAGGGGTGAGCAGTTCTTC.

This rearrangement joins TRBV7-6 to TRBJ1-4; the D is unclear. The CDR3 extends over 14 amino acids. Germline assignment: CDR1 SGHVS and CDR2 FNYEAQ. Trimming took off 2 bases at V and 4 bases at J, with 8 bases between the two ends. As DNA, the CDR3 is TGTGCCAGCAGCTTACGGCCGGGTAATGAAAAACTGTTTTTT. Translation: CASSLRPGNEKLFF.

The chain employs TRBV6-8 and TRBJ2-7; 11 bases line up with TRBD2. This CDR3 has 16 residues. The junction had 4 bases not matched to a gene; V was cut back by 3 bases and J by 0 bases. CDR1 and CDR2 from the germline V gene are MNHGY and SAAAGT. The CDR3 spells CASSYPLAGVSYEQYF. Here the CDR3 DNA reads TGTGCCAGCAGTTATCCACTAGCGGGGGTCTCCTACGAGCAGTACTTC.

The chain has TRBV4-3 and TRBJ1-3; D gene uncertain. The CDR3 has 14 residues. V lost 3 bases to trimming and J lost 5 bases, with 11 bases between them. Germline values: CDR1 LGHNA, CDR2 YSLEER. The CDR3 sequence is CASSQLDSRNTIYF. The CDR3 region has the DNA TGCGCCAGCAGCCAGCTTGACTCGAGAAACACCATATATTTT.

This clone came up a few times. The CDR3 nucleotides are TGTGCCAGCAGTGACCGACAGGGAACCTACGAGCAGTACTTC. Protein product: CASSDRQGTYEQYF. The rearrangement links TRBV6-1 to TRBJ2-7; TRBD1 agrees at 7 bases. After removal of 3 bases from V and 2 bases from J, the junction contained 4 bases not matched to a gene. The CDR3 extends over 14 amino acids. Germline V CDR1 and CDR2: MNHNS, SASEGT.

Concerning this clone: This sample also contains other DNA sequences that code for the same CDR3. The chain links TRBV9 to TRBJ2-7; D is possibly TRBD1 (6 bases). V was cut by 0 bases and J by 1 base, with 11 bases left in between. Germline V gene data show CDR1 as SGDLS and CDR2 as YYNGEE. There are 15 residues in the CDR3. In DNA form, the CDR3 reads TGTGCCAGCAGCGTAGGTCCAACAGGGTCCTACGAGCAGTACTTC. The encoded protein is CASSVGPTGSYEQYF.

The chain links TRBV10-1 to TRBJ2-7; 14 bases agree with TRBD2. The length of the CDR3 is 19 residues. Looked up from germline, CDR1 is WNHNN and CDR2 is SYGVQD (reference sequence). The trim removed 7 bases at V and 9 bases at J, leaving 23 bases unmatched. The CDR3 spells CASTQPGLTSGRAHYVQYF. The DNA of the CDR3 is TGCGCCAGCACCCAACCGGGGTTGACTAGCGGGAGGGCCCATTATGTGCAGTACTTC.

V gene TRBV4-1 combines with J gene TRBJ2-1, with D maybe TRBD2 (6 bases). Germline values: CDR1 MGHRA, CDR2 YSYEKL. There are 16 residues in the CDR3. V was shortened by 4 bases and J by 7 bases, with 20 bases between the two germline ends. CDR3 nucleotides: TGCGCCAGCAGCCTCCGGGTCCCTGGGGGGATGAATGAGCAGTTCTTC. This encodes CASSLRVPGGMNEQFF.

The CDR3 bases are TGCGCCAGCTCTACCGGGTCCGCAGGGATAAACGAAAAACTGTTTTTT. Its protein product is CASSTGSAGINEKLFF. V usage is TRBV5-1 and J usage is TRBJ1-4, with a weak D call TRBD1 (5 bases). V was shortened by 7 bases and J by 8 bases, with 24 bases between the two germline ends. The CDR3 runs to 16 residues. Germline values: CDR1 SGHRS, CDR2 YFSETQ.

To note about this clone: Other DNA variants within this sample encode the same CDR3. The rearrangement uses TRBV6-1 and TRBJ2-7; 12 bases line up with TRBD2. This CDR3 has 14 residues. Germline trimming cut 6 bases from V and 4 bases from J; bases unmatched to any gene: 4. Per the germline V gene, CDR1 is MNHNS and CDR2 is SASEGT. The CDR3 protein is CASRAGTSGYEQYF. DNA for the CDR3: TGTGCCAGCAGGGCCGGGACTAGCGGGTACGAGCAGTACTTC.

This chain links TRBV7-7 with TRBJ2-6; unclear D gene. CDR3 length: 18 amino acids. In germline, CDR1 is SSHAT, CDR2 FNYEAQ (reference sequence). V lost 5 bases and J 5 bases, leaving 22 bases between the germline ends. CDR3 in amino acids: CASSHAAVPQSRANVLTF. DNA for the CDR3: TGTGCCAGCAGCCATGCCGCAGTGCCACAAAGTCGGGCCAACGTCCTGACTTTC.

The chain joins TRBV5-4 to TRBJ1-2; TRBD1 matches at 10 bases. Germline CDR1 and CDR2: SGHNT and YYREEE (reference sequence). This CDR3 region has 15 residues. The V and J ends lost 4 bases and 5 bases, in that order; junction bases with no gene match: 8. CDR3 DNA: TGTGCCAGCAGCGTCGGACAGGGGGGTGCATATGGCTACACCTTC. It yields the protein CASSVGQGGAYGYTF.

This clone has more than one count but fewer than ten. The CDR3 region is CANGDSSGTIYF. The DNA of the CDR3 is TGTGCCAACGGGGATTCCAGCGGCACCATATATTTT. This chain connects TRBV6-1 to TRBJ1-3; D gene uncertain. This CDR3 region has 12 residues. Germline V gives CDR1 MNHNS, CDR2 SASEGT. V lost 10 bases and J lost 9, with 16 bases in between.

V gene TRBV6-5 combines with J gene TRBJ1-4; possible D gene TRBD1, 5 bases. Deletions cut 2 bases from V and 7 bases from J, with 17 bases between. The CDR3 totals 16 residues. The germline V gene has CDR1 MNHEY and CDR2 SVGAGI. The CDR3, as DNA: TGTGCCAGCAGTTACCCACAACGAGCCAGGGTTGAAAAACTGTTTTTT. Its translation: CASSYPQRARVEKLFF.

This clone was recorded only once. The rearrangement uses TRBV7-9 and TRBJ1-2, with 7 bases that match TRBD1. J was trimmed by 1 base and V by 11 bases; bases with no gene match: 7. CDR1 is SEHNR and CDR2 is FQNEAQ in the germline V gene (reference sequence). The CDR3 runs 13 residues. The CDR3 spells CAGWDRINYGYTF. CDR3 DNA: TGTGCCGGATGGGACAGAATTAACTATGGCTACACCTTC. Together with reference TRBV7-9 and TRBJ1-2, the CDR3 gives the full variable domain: DTGVSQNPRHKITKRGQNVTFRCDPISEHNRLYWYRQTLGQGPEFLTYFQNEAQLEKSRLLSDRFSAERPKGSFSTLEIQRTEQGDSAMYLCAGWDRINYGYTFGSGTRLTVV.

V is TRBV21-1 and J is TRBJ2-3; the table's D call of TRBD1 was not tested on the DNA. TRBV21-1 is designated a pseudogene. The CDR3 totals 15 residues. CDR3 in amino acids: CASRKGQTCTDTQYF. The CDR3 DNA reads TGTGCCAGCAGAAAGGGACAGACCTGCACAGATACGCAGTATTTT.